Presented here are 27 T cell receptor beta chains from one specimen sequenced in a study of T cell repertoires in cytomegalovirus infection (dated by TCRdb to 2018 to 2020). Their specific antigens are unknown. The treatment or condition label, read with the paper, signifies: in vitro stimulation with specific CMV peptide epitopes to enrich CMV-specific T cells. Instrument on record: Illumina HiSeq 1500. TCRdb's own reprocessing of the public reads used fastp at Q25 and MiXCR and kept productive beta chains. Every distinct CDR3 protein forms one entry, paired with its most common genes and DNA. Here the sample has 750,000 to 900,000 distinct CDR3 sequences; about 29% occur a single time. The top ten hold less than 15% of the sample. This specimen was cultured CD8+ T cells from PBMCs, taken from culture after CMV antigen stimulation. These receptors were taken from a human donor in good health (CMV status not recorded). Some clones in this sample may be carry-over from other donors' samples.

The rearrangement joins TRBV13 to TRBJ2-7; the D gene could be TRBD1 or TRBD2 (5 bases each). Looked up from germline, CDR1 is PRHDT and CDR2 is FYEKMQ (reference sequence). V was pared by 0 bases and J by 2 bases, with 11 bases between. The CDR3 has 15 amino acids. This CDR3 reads CASSLGTGSAYEQYF. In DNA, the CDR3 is TGTGCCAGCAGCTTAGGAACAGGTAGCGCCTACGAGCAGTACTTC.

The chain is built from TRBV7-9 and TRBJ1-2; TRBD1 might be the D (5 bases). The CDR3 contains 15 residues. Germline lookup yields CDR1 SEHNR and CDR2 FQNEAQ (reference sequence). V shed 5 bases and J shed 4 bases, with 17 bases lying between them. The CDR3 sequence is CASSPLNPGFYGYTF. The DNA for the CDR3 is TGTGCCAGCAGCCCTCTTAATCCAGGGTTCTATGGCTACACCTTC.

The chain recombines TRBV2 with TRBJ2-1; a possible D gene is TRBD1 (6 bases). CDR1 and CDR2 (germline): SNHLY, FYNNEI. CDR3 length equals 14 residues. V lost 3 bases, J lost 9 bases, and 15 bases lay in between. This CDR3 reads CASSENREFSEQFF. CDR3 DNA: TGTGCCAGCAGTGAGAACAGGGAGTTCAGTGAGCAGTTCTTC.

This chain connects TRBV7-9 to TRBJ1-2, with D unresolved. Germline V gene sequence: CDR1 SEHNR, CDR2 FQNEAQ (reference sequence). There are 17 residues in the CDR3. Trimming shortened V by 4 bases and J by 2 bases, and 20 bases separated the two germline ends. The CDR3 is CASSSPPSLGMNYGYTF. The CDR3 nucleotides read TGTGCCAGCAGCTCACCCCCATCCCTGGGTATGAACTATGGCTACACCTTC.

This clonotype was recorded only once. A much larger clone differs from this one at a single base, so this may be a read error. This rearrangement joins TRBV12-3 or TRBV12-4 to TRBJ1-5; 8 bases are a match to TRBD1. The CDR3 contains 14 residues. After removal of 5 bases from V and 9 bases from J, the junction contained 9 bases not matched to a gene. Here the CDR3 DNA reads TGTGCCAGCAGTCCTGGGACAGGTTATCTGCCCCAGCATTTT. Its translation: CASSPGTGYLPQHF.

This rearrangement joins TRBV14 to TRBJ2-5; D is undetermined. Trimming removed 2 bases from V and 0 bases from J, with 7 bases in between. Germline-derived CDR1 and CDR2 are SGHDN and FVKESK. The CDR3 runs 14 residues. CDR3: CASSQKVYQETQYF. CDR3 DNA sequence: TGTGCCAGCAGCCAAAAAGTCTACCAAGAGACCCAGTACTTC.

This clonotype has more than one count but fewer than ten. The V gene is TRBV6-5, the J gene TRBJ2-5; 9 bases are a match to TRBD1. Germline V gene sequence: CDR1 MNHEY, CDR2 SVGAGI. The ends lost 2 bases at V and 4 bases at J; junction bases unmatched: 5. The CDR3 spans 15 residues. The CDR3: CASSYIQGAGETQYF. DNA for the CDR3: TGTGCCAGCAGTTACATACAGGGGGCAGGAGAGACCCAGTACTTC.

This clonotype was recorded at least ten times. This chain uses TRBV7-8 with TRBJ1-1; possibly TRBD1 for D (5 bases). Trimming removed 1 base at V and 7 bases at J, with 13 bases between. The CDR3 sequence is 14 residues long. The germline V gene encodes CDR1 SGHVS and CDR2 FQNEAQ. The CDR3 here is CASSLGRQILEAFF. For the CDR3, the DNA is TGTGCCAGCAGCTTAGGGCGACAGATCCTTGAAGCTTTCTTT.

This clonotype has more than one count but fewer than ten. The CDR3 DNA follows: TGTGCCAGCAGTTTCAGCGGGGGATACACCGGGGAGCTGTTTTTT. This translates into CASSFSGGYTGELFF. The J gene is TRBJ2-2, the V gene TRBV6-2 or TRBV6-3, with 8 nucleotides matching TRBD2. V shed 4 bases, J shed 3 bases, and the junction held 4 bases outside the gene matches. CDR1 is MNHEY, CDR2 SVGEGT, per germline. CDR3 length: 15 amino acids.

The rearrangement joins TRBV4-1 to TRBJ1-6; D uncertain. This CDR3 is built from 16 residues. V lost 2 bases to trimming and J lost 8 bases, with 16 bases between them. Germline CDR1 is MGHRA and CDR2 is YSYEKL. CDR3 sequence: CASSQREANFYSPLHF. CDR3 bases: TGCGCCAGCAGCCAAAGGGAGGCGAATTTTTATTCACCCCTCCACTTT.

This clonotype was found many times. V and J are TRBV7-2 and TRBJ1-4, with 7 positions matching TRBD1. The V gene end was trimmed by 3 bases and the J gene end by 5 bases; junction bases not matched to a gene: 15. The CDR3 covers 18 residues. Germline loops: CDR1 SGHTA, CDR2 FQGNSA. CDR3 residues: CASSLYLFRDSENEKLFF. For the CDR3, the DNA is TGTGCCAGCAGCTTGTATCTTTTCCGGGACAGCGAGAATGAAAAACTGTTTTTT. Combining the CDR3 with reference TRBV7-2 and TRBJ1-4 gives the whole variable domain GAGVSQSPSNKVTEKGKDVELRCDPISGHTALYWYRQSLGQGLEFLIYFQGNSAPDKSGLPSDRFSAERTGGSVSTLTIQRTQQEDSAVYLCASSLYLFRDSENEKLFFGSGTQLSVL.

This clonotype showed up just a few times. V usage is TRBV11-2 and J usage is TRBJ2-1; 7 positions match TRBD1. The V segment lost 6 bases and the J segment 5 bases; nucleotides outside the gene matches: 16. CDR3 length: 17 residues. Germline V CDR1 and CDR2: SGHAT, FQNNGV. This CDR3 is CASRPEFPGGDDNEQFF. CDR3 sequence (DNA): TGTGCCAGCAGGCCCGAATTTCCAGGGGGTGACGACAATGAGCAGTTCTTC.

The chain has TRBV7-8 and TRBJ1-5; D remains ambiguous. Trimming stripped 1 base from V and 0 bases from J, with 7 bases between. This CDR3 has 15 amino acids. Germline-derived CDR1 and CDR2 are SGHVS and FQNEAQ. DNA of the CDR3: TGTGCCAGCAGCTTAGGGTATGATAGCAATCAGCCCCAGCATTTT. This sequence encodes CASSLGYDSNQPQHF.

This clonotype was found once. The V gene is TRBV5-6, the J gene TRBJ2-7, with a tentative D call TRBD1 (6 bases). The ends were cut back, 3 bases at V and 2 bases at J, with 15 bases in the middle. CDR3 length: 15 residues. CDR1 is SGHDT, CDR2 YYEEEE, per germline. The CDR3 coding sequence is TGTGCCAGCAGCTCCTTCCGGGACAAGCCCTACGAGCAGTACGTC. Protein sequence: CASSSFRDKPYEQYV.

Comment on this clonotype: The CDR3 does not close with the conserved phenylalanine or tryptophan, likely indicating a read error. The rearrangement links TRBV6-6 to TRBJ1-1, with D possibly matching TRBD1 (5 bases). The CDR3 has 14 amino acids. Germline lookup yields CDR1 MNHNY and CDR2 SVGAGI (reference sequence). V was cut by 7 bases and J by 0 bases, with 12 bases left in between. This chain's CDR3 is CASIGTVMNTEAFS. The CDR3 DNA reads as TGTGCCAGCATAGGGACGGTAATGAACACTGAAGCTTTCTCT.

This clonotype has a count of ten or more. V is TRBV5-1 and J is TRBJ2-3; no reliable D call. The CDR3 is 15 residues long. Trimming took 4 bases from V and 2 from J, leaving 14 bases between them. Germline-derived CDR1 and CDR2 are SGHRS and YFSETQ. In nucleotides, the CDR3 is TGCGCCAGCAGCATCTCGGACCTTTCCACAGATACGCAGTATTTT. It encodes CASSISDLSTDTQYF.

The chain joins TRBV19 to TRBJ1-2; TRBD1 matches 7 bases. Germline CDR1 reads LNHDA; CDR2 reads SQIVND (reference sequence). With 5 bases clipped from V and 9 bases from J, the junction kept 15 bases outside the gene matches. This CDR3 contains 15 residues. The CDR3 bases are TGTGCCAGTAGTCCCCGGACAGGCACGCTATGGAGCTACACCTTC. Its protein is CASSPRTGTLWSYTF. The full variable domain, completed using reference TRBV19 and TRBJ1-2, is DGGITQSPKYLFRKEGQNVTLSCEQNLNHDAMYWYRQDPGQGLRLIYYSQIVNDFQKGDIAEGYSVSREKKESFPLTVTSAQKNPTAFYLCASSPRTGTLWSYTFGSGTRLTVV.

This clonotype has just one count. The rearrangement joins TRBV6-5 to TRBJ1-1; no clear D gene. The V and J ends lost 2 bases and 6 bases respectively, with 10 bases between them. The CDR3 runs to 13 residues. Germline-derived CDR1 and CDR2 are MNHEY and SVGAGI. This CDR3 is CASSYPDGPEAFF. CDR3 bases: TGTGCCAGCAGTTACCCAGACGGCCCTGAAGCTTTCTTT.

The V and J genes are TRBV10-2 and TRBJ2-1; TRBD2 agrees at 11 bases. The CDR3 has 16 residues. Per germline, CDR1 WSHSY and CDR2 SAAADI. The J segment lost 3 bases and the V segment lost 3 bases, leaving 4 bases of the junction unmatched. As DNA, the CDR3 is TGCGCCAGCAGTGAATTAGCGGGGGGGTTCTACAATGAGCAGTTCTTC. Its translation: CASSELAGGFYNEQFF.

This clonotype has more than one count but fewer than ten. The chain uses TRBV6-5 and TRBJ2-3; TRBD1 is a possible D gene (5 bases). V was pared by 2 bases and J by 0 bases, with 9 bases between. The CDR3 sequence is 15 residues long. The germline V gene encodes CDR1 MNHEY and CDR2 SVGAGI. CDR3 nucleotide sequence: TGTGCCAGCAGTTACGACAGTTCTAGCACAGATACGCAGTATTTT. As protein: CASSYDSSSTDTQYF.

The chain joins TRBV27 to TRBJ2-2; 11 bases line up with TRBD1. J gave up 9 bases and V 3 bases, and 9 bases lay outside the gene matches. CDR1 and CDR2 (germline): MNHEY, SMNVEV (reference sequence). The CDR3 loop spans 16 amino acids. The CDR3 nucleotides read TGTGCCAGCAGTTTTGCGGGACAGGGGGTCGGCAGGGAGCTGTTTTTT. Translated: CASSFAGQGVGRELFF.

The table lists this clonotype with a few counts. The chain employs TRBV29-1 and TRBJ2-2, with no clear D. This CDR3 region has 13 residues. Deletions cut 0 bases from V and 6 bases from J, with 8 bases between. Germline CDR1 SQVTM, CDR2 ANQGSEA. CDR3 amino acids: CSVEDRRAGELFF. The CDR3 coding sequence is TGCAGCGTTGAAGATCGCCGGGCCGGGGAGCTGTTTTTT.

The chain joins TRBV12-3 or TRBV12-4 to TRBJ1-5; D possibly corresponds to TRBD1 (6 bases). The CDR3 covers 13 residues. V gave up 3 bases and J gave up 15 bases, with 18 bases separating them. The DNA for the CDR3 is TGTGCCAGCAGTTTGAGGGGGGACCAAGTAGGGCATTTT. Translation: CASSLRGDQVGHF.

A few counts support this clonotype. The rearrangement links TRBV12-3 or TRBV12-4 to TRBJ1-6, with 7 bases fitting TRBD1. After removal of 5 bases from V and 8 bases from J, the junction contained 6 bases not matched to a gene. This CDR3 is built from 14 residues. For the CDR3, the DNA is TGTGCCAGCAGTCCCCAGGGGGGAGATTCACCCCTCCACTTT. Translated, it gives CASSPQGGDSPLHF.

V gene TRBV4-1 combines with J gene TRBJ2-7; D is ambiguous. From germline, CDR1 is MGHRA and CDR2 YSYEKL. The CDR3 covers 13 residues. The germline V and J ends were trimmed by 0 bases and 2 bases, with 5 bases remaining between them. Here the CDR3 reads CASSQDQAYEQYV. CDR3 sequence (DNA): TGCGCCAGCAGCCAAGATCAAGCCTACGAGCAGTACGTC.

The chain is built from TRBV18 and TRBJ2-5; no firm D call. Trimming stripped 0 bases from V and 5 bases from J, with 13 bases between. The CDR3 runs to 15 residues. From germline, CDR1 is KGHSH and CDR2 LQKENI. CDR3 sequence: CASSPPAVGVETQYF. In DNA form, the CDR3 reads TGTGCCAGCTCACCACCGGCGGTCGGTGTGGAGACCCAGTACTTC.

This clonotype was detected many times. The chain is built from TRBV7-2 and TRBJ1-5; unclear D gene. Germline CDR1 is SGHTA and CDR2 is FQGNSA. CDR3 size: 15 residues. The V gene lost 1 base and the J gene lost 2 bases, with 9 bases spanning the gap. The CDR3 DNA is TGTGCCAGCAGCTTAGGGGGTTCCCGCAATCAGCCCCAGCATTTT. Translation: CASSLGGSRNQPQHF.